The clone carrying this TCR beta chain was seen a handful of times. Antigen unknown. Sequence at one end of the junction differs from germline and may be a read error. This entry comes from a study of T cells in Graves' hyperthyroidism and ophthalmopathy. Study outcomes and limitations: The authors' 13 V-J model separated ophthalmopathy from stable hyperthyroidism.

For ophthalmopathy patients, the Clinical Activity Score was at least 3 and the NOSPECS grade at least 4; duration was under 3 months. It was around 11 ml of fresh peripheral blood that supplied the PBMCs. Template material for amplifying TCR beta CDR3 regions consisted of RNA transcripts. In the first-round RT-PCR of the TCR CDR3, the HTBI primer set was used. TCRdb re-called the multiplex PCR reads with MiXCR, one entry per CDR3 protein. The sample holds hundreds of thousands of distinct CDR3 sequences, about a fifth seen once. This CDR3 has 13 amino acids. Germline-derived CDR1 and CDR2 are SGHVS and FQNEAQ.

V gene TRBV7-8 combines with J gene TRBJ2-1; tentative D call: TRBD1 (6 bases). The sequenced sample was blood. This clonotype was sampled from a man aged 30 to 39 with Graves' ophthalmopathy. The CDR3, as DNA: TGCGCCAGCAGCCAGGGGTCGGGAAATGAGCAGTTCTTC. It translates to CASSQGSGNEQFF.